This TCR beta chain derives from a study of cytomegalovirus exposure and HLA in healthy donors. Findings and limits, study-wide: TCR beta sequences reportedly predicted most subjects' HLA-A and HLA-B alleles accurately. With further analysis later on, most CMV-associated TCR beta chains appeared HLA-restricted.

PCR amplification relied on 60 Vbeta primers (plus 13 Jbeta primers). Method: immunoSEQ multiplex PCR; TCRdb's copy keeps in-frame clones and lacks some. This sample has roughly 90,000 clones, with about 87% found just once. Of note for this clone: Its antigen is as yet unknown.

V was cut by 8 bases and J by 0 bases, with 6 bases left in between. The germline V gene has CDR1 MNHEY and CDR2 SMNVEV (reference sequence). The CDR3 contains 12 residues. Specimen: PBMCs. The genes are TRBV27 and TRBJ2-3; weak D call: TRBD2 (5 bases). This sequence was found in a man in his late teens or twenties in good health and CMV-seronegative. This CDR3 reads CASWTSTDTQYF. Here the CDR3 DNA reads TGTGCCAGCTGGACTAGCACAGATACGCAGTATTTT.